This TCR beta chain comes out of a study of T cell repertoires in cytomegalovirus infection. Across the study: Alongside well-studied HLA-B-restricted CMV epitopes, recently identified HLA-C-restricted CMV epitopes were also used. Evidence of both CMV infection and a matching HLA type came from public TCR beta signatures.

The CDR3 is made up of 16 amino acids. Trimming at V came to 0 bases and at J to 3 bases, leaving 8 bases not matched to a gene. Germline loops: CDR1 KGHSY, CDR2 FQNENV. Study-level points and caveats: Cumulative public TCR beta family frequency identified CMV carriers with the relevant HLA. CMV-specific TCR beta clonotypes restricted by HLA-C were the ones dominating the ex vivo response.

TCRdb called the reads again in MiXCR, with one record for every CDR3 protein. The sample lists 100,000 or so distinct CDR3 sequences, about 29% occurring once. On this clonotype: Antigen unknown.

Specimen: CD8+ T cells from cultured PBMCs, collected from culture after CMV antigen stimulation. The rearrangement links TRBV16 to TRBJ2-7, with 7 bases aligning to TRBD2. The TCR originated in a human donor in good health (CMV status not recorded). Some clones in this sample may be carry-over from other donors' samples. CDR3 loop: CASSQSPPGGVYEQYF. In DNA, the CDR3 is TGTGCCAGCAGCCAATCCCCGCCGGGGGGAGTCTACGAGCAGTACTTC.